The 9 T cell receptor beta chains below all came from one sample that was sequenced in a study of shared clonotypes between healthy human individuals. Profiling relied on immunoSEQ multiplex PCR, and the TCRdb table lists in-frame clones only, not all of them. The repertoire has over 400,000 clones, about 96% of them found once; the top ten carry about 0.06%. The sequencing input was naive CD4+ T cells sorted from blood. Subset given: CD45RA+ positively selected. These receptors were obtained from a woman aged 25 to 39 in good health.

The V and J genes are TRBV11-3 and TRBJ2-7, with 11 bases lining up with TRBD2. This CDR3 has 18 amino acids. CDR1 is SGHNT and CDR2 is YENEEA in the germline V gene. V lost 5 bases to trimming and J lost 2 bases; unmatched junction nucleotides: 14. This CDR3 is CASSKTGIGTSGPYEQYF. The CDR3 nucleotides read TGTGCCAGCAGCAAAACCGGTATAGGGACTAGCGGCCCCTACGAGCAGTACTTC. Variable domain in full (rest from reference TRBV11-3 and TRBJ2-7): EAGVVQSPRYKIIEKKQPVAFWCNPISGHNTLYWYLQNLGQGPELLIRYENEEAVDDSQLPKDRFSAERLKGVDSTLKIQPAELGDSAVYLCASSKTGIGTSGPYEQYFGPGTRLTVT.

The genes are TRBV5-5 and TRBJ2-5; D unresolved. This CDR3 spans 13 amino acids. Germline V gives CDR1 SGHKS, CDR2 YYEKEE (reference sequence). Trimming took off 4 bases at V and 4 bases at J, with 11 bases between the two ends. The CDR3 region is CASSPNWGETQYF. Written as DNA, the CDR3 is TGTGCCAGCAGCCCTAATTGGGGAGAGACCCAGTACTTC.

The V gene is TRBV28, the J gene TRBJ2-1; the match to TRBD2 covers 11 bases. The CDR3 covers 15 residues. V lost 6 bases and J lost 7; bases outside the gene matches: 8. In germline, CDR1 is MDHEN, CDR2 SYDVKM. CDR3 amino acids: CASSDGLAGLNEQFF. For the CDR3, the DNA is TGTGCCAGCAGCGACGGACTAGCGGGCTTGAATGAGCAGTTCTTC.

V is TRBV7-2 and J is TRBJ1-5, with D possibly being TRBD1 (5 bases). Germline V CDR1 and CDR2: SGHTA, FQGNSA. The CDR3 contains 16 residues. Trimming removed 3 bases from V and 3 bases from J, with 15 bases in between. CDR3 DNA: TGTGCCAGCAGCTTGGACAAGGGTGGTGTCAATCAGCCCCAGCATTTT. Translating it yields CASSLDKGGVNQPQHF.

The gene calls are TRBV2 and TRBJ2-7; D may be TRBD1 (6 bases). V was clipped by 8 bases and J by 2 bases, with 10 bases between them. Germline V lookup: CDR1 SNHLY, CDR2 FYNNEI. This CDR3 is built from 12 residues. CDR3 sequence: CASRTDTYEQYF. The CDR3 nucleotides read TGTGCCAGCCGGACAGATACCTACGAGCAGTACTTC.

A few counts support this clone. The chain combines TRBV5-1 with TRBJ2-7, with TRBD1 matching over 7 bases. Trimming removed 5 bases from V and 7 bases from J; junction bases left unmatched: 12. The germline V gene has CDR1 SGHRS and CDR2 YFSETQ. The CDR3 loop spans 14 amino acids. In DNA, the CDR3 is TGCGCCAGCAGTCGGGACAGCCTCAGGGGAGAGCAGTACTTC. It encodes CASSRDSLRGEQYF.

The gene calls are TRBV28 and TRBJ2-7; 13 positions agree with TRBD2. Germline V CDR1 and CDR2: MDHEN, SYDVKM. The CDR3 totals 16 residues. V lost 6 bases and J lost 6; bases outside the gene matches: 11. In DNA, the CDR3 is TGTGCCAGCAGGCCCCGTGTACTAGCGGGAGGGCCCGAGCAGTACTTC. It is translated as CASRPRVLAGGPEQYF. Drawing the rest from reference TRBV28 and TRBJ2-7, the complete variable domain is DVKVTQSSRYLVKRTGEKVFLECVQDMDHENMFWYRQDPGLGLRLIYFSYDVKMKEKGDIPEGYSVSREKKERFSLILESASTNQTSMYLCASRPRVLAGGPEQYFGPGTRLTVT.

This chain uses TRBV9 with TRBJ2-2; possibly TRBD1 or TRBD2 for D (5 bases each). Per the germline V gene, CDR1 is SGDLS and CDR2 is YYNGEE. V was clipped by 0 bases and J by 1 base, with 10 bases between them. The CDR3 has 16 residues. Here the CDR3 reads CASSVVGTRNTGELFF. The CDR3, as DNA: TGTGCCAGCAGCGTAGTTGGGACGAGGAACACCGGGGAGCTGTTTTTT.

The CDR3 DNA follows: TGTGCCAGCAGCAAAGGGGGACGGCGTCAGAACACCGGGGAGCTGTTTTTT. It is translated as CASSKGGRRQNTGELFF. The chain carries TRBV21-1 and TRBJ2-2. TRBV21-1 constitutes a pseudogene. The CDR3 is made up of 17 amino acids.